The clone carrying this T cell receptor beta chain has a handful of counts. The antigen remains unidentified. The CDR3 loop spans 14 amino acids. Trimming took 2 bases from V and 3 from J, leaving 11 bases between them. Germline CDR1 MNHNY, CDR2 SVGAGI (reference sequence). This sample was taken from a study of T-cell reconstitution after alpha-beta-depleted transplantation in children. Study-wide findings and caveats: Day-60 TCRbeta diversity that was high in some patients was derived from surviving recipient T cells and thymic progenitors. About two months after transplant, alpha-beta T cells reportedly came from several hundred expanded graft clones. T cells produced anew were the main source of T-cell counts and diversity one year after transplant.

Molecular barcoding with unique molecular identifiers was used for the TCRbeta library. MiXCR, run by TCRdb on the PCR reads, gives a single entry per CDR3 protein. The sample has around 800,000 distinct CDR3 sequences, 15% to 20% seen once. This sequence joins TRBV6-6 and TRBJ2-7; perhaps TRBD1 as D (5 bases). The TCR sequence derives from a male patient between 5 and 17 years old who had a stem cell transplant for acute lymphoblastic leukemia, so the T cells may come from the graft donor. The sequenced sample was PBMCs, mostly from graft donor cells, obtained 360 days after TCRalphabeta/CD19-depleted stem cell transplant. DNA for the CDR3: TGTGCCAGCAGTTACGGGGCAGGGCTCTACGAGCAGTACTTC. Protein sequence: CASSYGAGLYEQYF.